The next 4 T cell receptor beta chains were all read from a single sample in a study of T cell responses to AZD1222 COVID-19 vaccine. Measured with immunoSEQ multiplex PCR; TCRdb has only the in-frame clones, and not every one. This repertoire shows under 200,000 clones, more than 75% found once; its top ten account for approximately 2.5%. The starting material was peripheral blood, obtained on day 0 of MenACWY control vaccination. The receptor source for this set is an adult in good health.

The V and J genes are TRBV15 and TRBJ2-3, with 10 positions matching TRBD2. V gave up 0 bases and J gave up 1 base; unmatched junction bases: 4. The length of the CDR3 is 17 residues. Germline V lookup: CDR1 LNHNV, CDR2 YYDKDF (reference sequence). CDR3 loop: CATSREILAGGTDTQYF. For the CDR3, the DNA is TGTGCCACCAGCAGAGAGATCCTAGCGGGGGGCACAGATACGCAGTATTTT.

The CDR3 DNA follows: TGTGCCAGCAATGGGAGGACACCGAACACTGAAGCTTTCTTT. Protein product: CASNGRTPNTEAFF. V and J are TRBV6-5 and TRBJ1-1, with D possibly matching TRBD1 (5 bases). V was pared by 7 bases and J by 1 base, with 13 bases between. CDR1 is MNHEY, CDR2 SVGAGI, per germline. This CDR3 spans 14 amino acids.

This chain uses TRBV3-1 (or the pseudogene TRBV3-2) with TRBJ1-3, with D possibly matching TRBD1 (5 bases). The germline V gene has CDR1 LGHDT and CDR2 YNNKEL (reference sequence). The V end was cut by 3 bases, the J end by 2 bases, with 23 bases between. The CDR3 length is 19 residues. The CDR3 bases are TGTGCCAGCAGCCATGACCCAAGGGGAACAGGAGCTACTGGAAACACCATATATTTT. This translates into CASSHDPRGTGATGNTIYF.

The chain employs TRBV7-3 and TRBJ1-1; 10 nucleotides agree with TRBD1. The V gene end was trimmed by 4 bases and the J gene end by 11 bases; junction bases not matched to a gene: 7. CDR1 and CDR2 (germline): SGHTA, FQGTGA. This CDR3 is built from 13 residues. Here the CDR3 DNA reads TGTGCCAGCAGCTCCGGGACAGGGGCCACCGCTTTCTTT. Its translation is CASSSGTGATAFF.